The 12 T cell receptor beta chains in this list originate from one sample, sequenced in a study of OX40 agonist ivuxolimab in advanced cancers. The assay was immunoSEQ multiplex PCR, and TCRdb's table has in-frame clones only and misses some. The table records about 130,000 clones, 92% of them present only once. Source: CD4+ or CD8+ T cells sorted from blood, taken in a trial of the OX40 agonist ivuxolimab. Receptor source: an adult with an advanced solid tumor such as melanoma, head and neck, liver or kidney cancer.

This clone came up once. The rearrangement uses TRBV6-4 and TRBJ2-1; 8 positions match TRBD2. Trimming removed 6 bases from V and 2 bases from J; junction bases left unmatched: 6. The CDR3 runs to 15 residues. Germline V lookup: CDR1 MRHNA, CDR2 SNTAGT. As DNA, the CDR3 is TGTGCCAGCAGCCTGATAGCGGGACCCTACAATGAGCAGTTCTTC. It specifies CASSLIAGPYNEQFF.

The chain carries TRBV19 and TRBJ2-6; D gene ambiguous. The CDR3 covers 15 residues. Germline values: CDR1 LNHDA, CDR2 SQIVND (reference sequence). Deletions cut 3 bases from V and 0 bases from J, with 6 bases between. The CDR3 nucleotides are TGTGCCAGTAGTATTTGGGTCTCTGGGGCCAACGTCCTGACTTTC. Protein sequence: CASSIWVSGANVLTF.

The J gene is TRBJ2-1, the V gene TRBV2; TRBD2 might be the D (6 bases). The CDR3 loop spans 14 amino acids. Germline V CDR1 and CDR2: SNHLY, FYNNEI. V was pared by 8 bases and J by 10 bases, with 21 bases between. This chain's CDR3 is CASGKPGLLGEQFF. In DNA form, the CDR3 reads TGTGCCAGCGGAAAGCCGGGACTTCTAGGGGAGCAGTTCTTC. Drawing the rest from reference TRBV2 and TRBJ2-1, the complete variable domain is EPEVTQTPSHQVTQMGQEVILRCVPISNHLYFYWYRQILGQKVEFLVSFYNNEISEKSEIFDDQFSVERPDGSNFTLKIRSTKLEDSAMYFCASGKPGLLGEQFFGPGTRLTVL.

As DNA, the CDR3 is TGTGCCAGCAGCTGGGGGGCAGGGAACGAGCAGTACTTC. Encoded protein: CASSWGAGNEQYF. The gene calls are TRBV7-3 and TRBJ2-7, with D possibly being TRBD1 or TRBD2 (6 bases each). Germline values: CDR1 SGHTA, CDR2 FQGTGA. V was clipped by 4 bases and J by 5 bases, with 12 bases between them. The CDR3 consists of 13 residues.

This chain links TRBV11-2 with TRBJ2-1, with D hard to call. V gave up 4 bases and J gave up 1 base, with 5 bases separating them. CDR1 is SGHAT and CDR2 is FQNNGV in the germline V gene. The CDR3 sequence is 13 residues long. The CDR3 nucleotides read TGTGCCAGCAGCTCCCAATCCTACAATGAGCAGTTCTTC. It encodes CASSSQSYNEQFF.

V usage is TRBV10-2 and J usage is TRBJ1-1, with D perhaps TRBD1 (5 bases). The germline V gene encodes CDR1 WSHSY and CDR2 SAAADI. Between the trimmed V and J ends, which lost 6 bases and 10 bases, there was a span of 24 bases. The CDR3 totals 15 residues. For the CDR3, the DNA is TGCGCCAGCAGGGAAGTTTGGGACGGTCAAAGGCGAGCTTTCTTT. Protein product: CASREVWDGQRRAFF.

V usage is TRBV28 and J usage is TRBJ1-2, with D hard to call. Germline CDR1 and CDR2: MDHEN and SYDVKM. The CDR3 is 13 residues long. V shed 2 bases and J shed 1 base, with 5 bases lying between them. CDR3 DNA: TGTGCCAGCAGTTTAAAGGTTAACTATGGCTACACCTTC. Its protein is CASSLKVNYGYTF.

The chain joins TRBV5-4 to TRBJ2-7, with D uncertain. CDR3 length: 12 residues. V shed 0 bases and J shed 1 base, with 2 bases lying between them. Germline-derived CDR1 and CDR2 are SGHNT and YYREEE (reference sequence). The DNA of the CDR3 is TGTGCCAGCAGCTTGGAATCCTACGAGCAGTACTTC. Protein sequence: CASSLESYEQYF.

The chain has TRBV5-4 and TRBJ2-2; D is uncertain. Germline CDR1 is SGHNT and CDR2 is YYREEE (reference sequence). The CDR3 runs to 17 residues. V dropped 4 bases and J dropped 0 bases, with 16 bases sitting between them. The CDR3, as DNA: TGTGCCAGCAGCCAGCCGAGACCAGGTTCGAACACCGGGGAGCTGTTTTTT. It is translated as CASSQPRPGSNTGELFF.

This sequence joins TRBV5-4 and TRBJ1-5; 8 positions agree with TRBD1. The V segment lost 1 base and the J segment 0 bases; nucleotides outside the gene matches: 3. CDR3 length: 16 amino acids. The V gene's germline CDR1 is SGHNT and CDR2 YYREEE (reference sequence). DNA of the CDR3: TGTGCCAGCAGCTTGTGGACAGGGAATAGCAATCAGCCCCAGCATTTT. It specifies CASSLWTGNSNQPQHF.

The chain employs TRBV19 and TRBJ1-2; perhaps TRBD1 as D (5 bases). The V and J ends lost 6 bases and 4 bases respectively, with 24 bases between them. The germline gives CDR1 LNHDA, CDR2 SQIVND (reference sequence). CDR3 size: 17 residues. The DNA for the CDR3 is TGTGCCAGTAGCGGGAGCCTCCTAGCGCTCGACAGCTATGGCTACACCTTC. Its protein product is CASSGSLLALDSYGYTF.

This chain links TRBV19 with TRBJ1-1; D gene ambiguous. The CDR3 sequence is 14 residues long. V gave up 0 bases and J gave up 1 base, with 6 bases separating them. CDR1 and CDR2 (germline): LNHDA, SQIVND (reference sequence). The CDR3 DNA sequence: TGTGCCAGTAGTATAGATCGAGAGAACACTGAAGCTTTCTTT. Amino acid sequence: CASSIDRENTEAFF.